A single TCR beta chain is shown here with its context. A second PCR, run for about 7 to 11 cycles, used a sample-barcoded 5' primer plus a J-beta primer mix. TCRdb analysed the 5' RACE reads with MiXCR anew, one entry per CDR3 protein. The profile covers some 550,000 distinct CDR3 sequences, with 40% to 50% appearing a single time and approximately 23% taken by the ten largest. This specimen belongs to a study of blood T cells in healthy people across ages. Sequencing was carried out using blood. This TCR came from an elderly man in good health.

CDR3 protein: CASSRVGQPYNEQFF. The CDR3 nucleotides read TGTGCCAGTTCTCGGGTGGGACAACCCTACAATGAGCAGTTCTTC. V usage is TRBV19 and J usage is TRBJ2-1; D might be TRBD1 (6 bases). The CDR3 spans 15 residues. The ends were cut back, 8 bases at V and 2 bases at J, with 16 bases in the middle. Germline lookup yields CDR1 LNHDA and CDR2 SQIVND (reference sequence).